Listed below are T cell receptor beta chains from one sample, sequenced in a study of T cell repertoires in cytomegalovirus infection. What these receptors recognize is not known. TCRdb recomputed calls from the reads with MiXCR, one row per CDR3 protein. Of 400,000 to 600,000 distinct CDR3 sequences listed, about 44% were seen once; the top ten hold roughly two fifths. The sample here was cultured PBMCs, taken from culture after CMV antigen stimulation. The receptors derive from a human donor in good health (CMV status not recorded). Some clones in this sample may be carry-over from other donors' samples. Both conserved end residues are part of each CDR3. The D gene is left open where the match is weak. Only part of the rows carry a size: once, few, many, or a class if the clone is expanded.

J gene | clone size | D gene | V gene | CDR3 protein | CDR3 DNA
TRBJ1-3 | NA | NA | TRBV12-3/TRBV12-4 | CASSYFSGNTIYF | TGTGCCAGCAGTTACTTCTCTGGAAACACCATATATTTT
TRBJ1-4 | NA | NA | TRBV2 | CASRRRTDATNEKLFF | TGTGCCAGCAGGAGACGGACGGATGCAACTAATGAAAAACTGTTTTTT
TRBJ1-4 | NA | NA | TRBV4-3 | CASSQDLDSNEKLFF | TGCGCCAGCAGCCAAGATCTTGACAGCAATGAAAAACTGTTTTTT
TRBJ2-1 | few | TRBD1 | TRBV7-2 | CASSRTGPFGDEQFF | TGTGCCAGCAGCCGGACAGGGCCATTTGGCGATGAGCAGTTCTTC
TRBJ2-6 | few | NA | TRBV7-6 | CASSLAPTGSGANVLTF | TGTGCCAGCAGCTTAGCTCCAACTGGCTCTGGGGCCAACGTCCTGACTTTC
TRBJ2-1 | NA | TRBD2 | TRBV4-1 | CASSQPAAGGPSGEQFF | TGCGCCAGCAGCCAACCTGCAGCGGGGGGACCCTCGGGTGAGCAGTTCTTC
TRBJ1-1 | NA | NA | TRBV23-1 | CAKDPGAEAFF | TGCGCCAAGGACCCCGGGGCTGAAGCTTTCTTT
TRBJ2-1 | few | TRBD2 | TRBV6-1 | CASAPGSGGTNEQFF | TGTGCCAGCGCCCCGGGTAGCGGGGGGACCAATGAGCAGTTCTTC
TRBJ1-1 | NA | NA | TRBV7-8 | CASSFGSGGAFF | TGTGCCAGCAGCTTTGGCAGCGGAGGTGCTTTCTTT
TRBJ2-7 | NA | NA | TRBV5-4 | CASSPVGRGSYEQYF | TGTGCCAGCAGCCCCGTAGGTCGGGGCTCCTACGAGCAGTACTTC
TRBJ1-2 | NA | TRBD1 | TRBV18 | CASSADRAKGYTF | TGTGCCAGCTCAGCGGACAGGGCTAAAGGCTACACCTTC
TRBJ1-6 | few | NA | TRBV20-1 | CSAQPFVDNSPLHF | TGCAGTGCTCAGCCCTTCGTCGATAATTCACCCCTCCACTTT
TRBJ2-7 | NA | NA | TRBV29-1 | CSVLGLSYEQYF | TGCAGCGTTTTGGGATTATCCTACGAGCAGTACTTC
TRBJ1-1 | few | TRBD1 | TRBV12-3/TRBV12-4 | CASSPRTGPTEAFF | TGTGCCAGCAGTCCGAGGACAGGGCCCACTGAAGCTTTCTTT
TRBJ1-2 | NA | NA | TRBV20-1 | CSATLPDLTRKGYGYTF | TGCAGTGCCACCCTCCCAGACCTTACTCGCAAAGGCTATGGCTACACCTTC
TRBJ2-3 | NA | NA | TRBV19 | CASSAYLRDTQYF | TGTGCCAGTAGTGCCTACCTGAGAGATACGCAGTATTTT
TRBJ1-4 | NA | NA | TRBV6-1 | CASSPPGTLFF | TGTGCCAGCAGCCCACCCGGGACACTGTTTTTT
TRBJ2-5 | few | NA | TRBV7-9 | CASSLALGATETQYF | TGTGCCAGCAGCTTAGCGCTCGGAGCGACGGAGACCCAGTACTTC
TRBJ1-2 | NA | NA | TRBV4-1 | CASSQDNKGTNGYTF | TGCGCCAGCAGCCAAGATAATAAGGGAACCAACGGCTACACCTTC
TRBJ2-1 | NA | NA | TRBV7-2 | CASSFERTNNEQFF | TGTGCCAGCAGCTTCGAGCGGACTAACAATGAGCAGTTCTTC
TRBJ2-5 | NA | NA | TRBV6-1 | CASQETQYF | TGTGCCAGCCAAGAGACCCAGTACTTC
TRBJ2-3 | NA | NA | TRBV20-1 | CSARPFRASSTDTQYF | TGCAGTGCTAGACCCTTCAGGGCCTCTAGCACAGATACGCAGTATTTT
TRBJ2-5 | few | TRBD2 | TRBV7-2 | CASSRLPAGGSQYF | TGTGCCAGCAGCCGACTCCCAGCGGGGGGCTCCCAGTACTTC
TRBJ2-7 | NA | TRBD2 | TRBV29-1 | CSVGTSGRSKQYF | TGCAGCGTCGGGACTAGCGGGAGGAGTAAACAGTACTTC
TRBJ2-6 | few | NA | TRBV11-3 | CASSPGEGPGANVLTF | TGTGCCAGCAGCCCCGGTGAGGGGCCCGGGGCCAACGTCCTGACTTTC
TRBJ2-7 | NA | NA | TRBV11-2 | CASSLDIWGEPSYEQYF | TGTGCCAGCAGCTTAGATATTTGGGGGGAACCCTCCTACGAGCAGTACTTC
TRBJ2-7 | NA | NA | TRBV6-2/TRBV6-3 | CASRIDQGRSYEQYF | TGTGCCAGCCGAATTGATCAGGGGCGCTCCTACGAGCAGTACTTC
TRBJ1-3 | NA | NA | TRBV6-1 | CASGKAPSGNTIYF | TGTGCCAGCGGGAAAGCCCCCTCTGGAAACACCATATATTTT
TRBJ2-1 | many | NA | TRBV7-2 | CASSPHWEQFF | TGTGCCAGCAGCCCCCATTGGGAGCAGTTCTTC
TRBJ2-1 | NA | NA | TRBV6-2/TRBV6-3 | CASSLRLGPANEQFF | TGTGCCAGCAGTCTGAGACTCGGGCCTGCCAATGAGCAGTTCTTC
TRBJ2-7 | NA | NA | TRBV5-6 | CASSPTRDSYEQYF | TGTGCCAGCAGCCCAACGCGGGACTCCTACGAGCAGTACTTC
TRBJ2-1 | once | TRBD2 | TRBV27 | CASSVRGLAGPSSYNEQFF | TGTGCCAGCAGTGTCCGGGGACTAGCGGGCCCTAGCTCCTACAATGAGCAGTTCTTC
TRBJ1-4 | NA | NA | TRBV6-5 | CASSYTATNEKLFF | TGTGCCAGCAGTTACACTGCAACTAATGAAAAACTGTTTTTT
TRBJ1-6 | NA | NA | TRBV6-6 | CASRGNSYNSPLHF | TGTGCCAGCAGGGGGAACTCCTATAATTCACCCCTCCACTTT
TRBJ1-1 | NA | NA | TRBV11-2 | CASSFKTAFEAFF | TGTGCCAGCAGCTTTAAGACAGCCTTTGAAGCTTTCTTT
TRBJ2-5 | NA | TRBD2 | TRBV6-4 | CASTGGGLAGIGETQYF | TGTGCCAGCACCGGAGGGGGACTAGCGGGAATTGGAGAGACCCAGTACTTC
TRBJ2-5 | NA | TRBD2 | TRBV7-2 | CASLLAGGETQYF | TGTGCCAGCTTACTAGCGGGGGGTGAGACCCAGTACTTC
TRBJ2-1 | NA | NA | TRBV4-1 | CASSQEVFAGSYNEQFF | TGCGCCAGCAGCCAAGAAGTCTTCGCGGGGTCCTACAATGAGCAGTTCTTC
TRBJ1-1 | NA | NA | TRBV7-6 | CASSSRLQAPSITEAFF | TGTGCCAGCAGCTCTAGACTTCAGGCCCCCTCGATCACTGAAGCTTTCTTT
TRBJ2-3 | NA | TRBD2 | TRBV7-2 | CASSLEAGEGDTQYF | TGTGCCAGCAGCTTAGAGGCGGGAGAGGGGGATACGCAGTATTTT
TRBJ2-3 | few | TRBD1 | TRBV15 | CATSRGQPSTDTQYF | TGTGCCACCAGCCGGGGACAGCCTAGCACAGATACGCAGTATTTT
TRBJ2-1 | NA | TRBD2 | TRBV28 | CASSPGLGANEQFF | TGTGCCAGCAGTCCGGGACTAGGAGCAAATGAGCAGTTCTTC
TRBJ2-3 | few | TRBD2 | TRBV7-8 | CASSAATSGTDTQYF | TGTGCCAGCAGCGCCGCGACTAGCGGAACAGATACGCAGTATTTT
TRBJ2-1 | many | TRBD2 | TRBV7-2 | CASSSRTSGPYNEQFF | TGTGCCAGCAGCTCCAGGACTAGCGGACCCTACAATGAGCAGTTCTTC
TRBJ2-7 | NA | NA | TRBV6-6 | CASSLSEQYF | TGTGCCAGCAGTTTAAGCGAGCAGTACTTC
TRBJ1-1 | few | NA | TRBV19 | CASSGVLNTEAFF | TGTGCCAGTAGTGGAGTCCTGAACACTGAAGCTTTCTTT
TRBJ1-5 | NA | NA | TRBV7-4 | CASSRGRADQPQHF | TGTGCCAGCAGCCGCGGCAGGGCGGATCAGCCCCAGCATTTT
TRBJ1-6 | NA | NA | TRBV6-1 | CASATGRAAPLHF | TGTGCCAGCGCCACAGGGAGGGCGGCACCCCTCCACTTT
TRBJ2-1 | few | TRBD2 | TRBV6-1 | CASSGPGGSSYNEQFF | TGTGCCAGCAGTGGACCGGGGGGGAGCTCCTACAATGAGCAGTTCTTC
TRBJ1-5 | NA | TRBD1 | TRBV7-8 | CASSLAGRGRRVDQPQHF | TGTGCCAGCAGCTTAGCGGGAAGGGGGCGAAGAGTGGATCAGCCCCAGCATTTT
TRBJ2-1 | NA | NA | TRBV12-5 | CASGYKKGRIKGEQFF | TGTGCTAGTGGATATAAAAAGGGTCGTATTAAAGGTGAGCAGTTCTTC
TRBJ1-2 | NA | NA | TRBV4-3 | CASSQEVERNYGYTF | TGCGCCAGCAGCCAAGAGGTGGAGAGAAACTATGGCTACACCTTC
TRBJ2-3 | NA | NA | TRBV7-6 | CASSYRTTDTQYF | TGTGCCAGCAGCTACCGGACCACAGATACGCAGTATTTT